The sequence of this T cell receptor (beta chain) was determined in a study of cytomegalovirus exposure and HLA in healthy donors. As for the study in general: Unique TCRs numbering some 77 million, obtained from HLA-typed donors, made up an early data release.

Study observations and caveats: Relative to the roughly 690-donor mean, N-insertions were reportedly fewer in an Asian-associated ancestry cluster in a later analysis. Judged likely to be a sequencing artifact was a cluster of highly shared sequence variants.

Of note for this clone: Its antigen is not known.

Between the trimmed V and J ends, which lost 7 bases and 0 bases, there was a span of 10 bases. The CDR3 sequence is 14 residues long. Looked up from germline, CDR1 is MDHEN and CDR2 is SYDVKM. Amplification used 60 Vbeta primers and 13 Jbeta primers. Some clones are missing from TCRdb's copy, which holds only in-frame ones; the method was immunoSEQ multiplex PCR. The sample comprises around 140,000 clones, about two thirds of which are singletons, and under 2% rests with the top ten. The sequence derives from a young woman in good health and CMV-seronegative. Sequenced: PBMCs. V is TRBV28 and J is TRBJ1-3; D uncertain. The CDR3 bases are TGTGCCAGCAAACGGTACCTCTCTGGAAACACCATATATTTT. It yields the protein CASKRYLSGNTIYF.